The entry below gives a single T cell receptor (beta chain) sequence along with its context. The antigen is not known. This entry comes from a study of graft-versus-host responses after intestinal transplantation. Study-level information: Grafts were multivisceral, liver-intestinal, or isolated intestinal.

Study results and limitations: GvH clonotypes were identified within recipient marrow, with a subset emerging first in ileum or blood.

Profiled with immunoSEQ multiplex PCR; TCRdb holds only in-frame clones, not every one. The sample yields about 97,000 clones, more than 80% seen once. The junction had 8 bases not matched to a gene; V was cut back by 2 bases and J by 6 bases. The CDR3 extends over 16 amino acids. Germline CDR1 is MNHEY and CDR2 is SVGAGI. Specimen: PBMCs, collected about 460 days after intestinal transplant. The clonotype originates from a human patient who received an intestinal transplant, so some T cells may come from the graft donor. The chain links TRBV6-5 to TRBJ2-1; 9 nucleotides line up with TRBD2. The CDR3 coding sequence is TGTGCCAGCAGTTACGGCAGCGGGGGGCTTGGCAATGAGCAGTTCTTC. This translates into CASSYGSGGLGNEQFF.